The TCR beta chain under discussion was sequenced for a study of cytomegalovirus exposure and HLA in healthy donors. From germline, CDR1 is SEHNR and CDR2 FQNEAQ (reference sequence). Trimming took off 5 bases at V and 5 bases at J, with 12 bases between the two ends. This CDR3 region has 13 residues. This clone was detected ten times or more. Additional DNA sequences in this sample encode the identical CDR3. The PCR used 60 Vbeta and 13 Jbeta primers. Produced via immunoSEQ multiplex PCR; TCRdb's table is partial and in-frame only. The sample has under 75,000 clones, just under 75% seen once. The chain couples TRBV7-9 to TRBJ1-1; TRBD1 is a possible D gene (5 bases). This clonotype was obtained from a human donor in good health. Sequences were obtained from PBMCs. In DNA, the CDR3 is TGTGCCAGCAGCCGGCAGGGTGGAACTGAAGCTTTCTTT. Protein sequence: CASSRQGGTEAFF.